This T cell receptor beta chain comes out of a study of CD8+CD57+ T cells in acquired aplastic anemia. Study at large: The study obtained an average of roughly 2.9 ug of DNA from sorted CD4+ and CD8+ cells.

As for this clonotype: Its antigen remains unknown.

The V end lost 3 bases, the J end lost 2 bases, and 14 bases lay between the germline ends. Germline CDR1 is SGHAT and CDR2 is FQDESV (reference sequence). The CDR3 contains 17 residues. For sequencing, patients were chosen who had shown expansion of CD8+CD57+ cells by flow cytometry. With no exception, the patients had severe acquired aplastic anemia. No patient had been given any therapy when blood was sampled. Genomic DNA was employed as the template in profiling TCR beta VDJ and CDR3. In TCRdb, the reads were re-called with MiXCR into one record per CDR3 protein. The sample includes roughly 180,000 distinct CDR3 sequences, less than 50% of them seen just once. Overall study findings and caveats: A set of around 30 CD8+ CDR3 sequences was shared between patients and controls, and these sequences appeared highly expressed in patients.

The source of this sequence is a human donor with aplastic anemia. The V call is TRBV11-1, the J call TRBJ2-6; possible D gene TRBD2, 6 bases. Sequenced input: sorted CD4+, CD8+, or CD8+CD57+ T cells (not recorded which) from PBMCs. The CDR3 region has the DNA TGTGCCAGCAGCTTGGAGGGTACTGGGGCTGGGGCCAACGTCCTGACTTTC. This codes for CASSLEGTGAGANVLTF.